One sample yielded the 7 T cell receptor beta chains listed below, sequenced in a study of blood T cell repertoires in COVID-19. TCRdb's table, derived via immunoSEQ multiplex PCR, lists solely in-frame clones and lacks some. The sample has a few hundred thousand clones, approximately 88% seen once. Sequencing input: peripheral blood. Every receptor here comes from a woman between 35 and 50 years old who had recovered from COVID-19.

V usage is TRBV4-1 and J usage is TRBJ2-7; TRBD2 aligns across 13 bases. The CDR3 has 17 amino acids. The junction had 8 bases not matched to a gene; V was cut back by 4 bases and J by 2 bases. CDR1 is MGHRA and CDR2 is YSYEKL in the germline V gene. CDR3 in DNA: TGCGCCAGCAGCCTTATTCCCGGGACTAGCGGGACCTACGAGCAGTACTTC. It encodes CASSLIPGTSGTYEQYF.

The gene calls are TRBV28 and TRBJ2-7; 7 bases fit TRBD2. CDR1 is MDHEN, CDR2 SYDVKM, per germline. The J segment lost 3 bases and the V segment lost 5 bases, leaving 7 bases of the junction unmatched. This CDR3 is built from 14 residues. CDR3: CASSTTGLVYEQYF. The DNA for the CDR3 is TGTGCCAGCAGTACCACTGGACTAGTCTACGAGCAGTACTTC.

In its sample, this clone was seen once. The V call is TRBV3-1 (or the pseudogene TRBV3-2), the J call TRBJ1-5, with 7 bases lining up with TRBD1. The V gene end was trimmed by 4 bases and the J gene end by 5 bases; junction bases not matched to a gene: 2. The length of the CDR3 is 13 residues. The V gene's germline CDR1 is LGHDT and CDR2 YNNKEL (reference sequence). CDR3 sequence reads: CASSLQGDQPQHF. In nucleotides, the CDR3 is TGTGCCAGCAGCCTTCAGGGGGATCAGCCCCAGCATTTT.

CDR3 protein: CASSLEGVHEQFF. The CDR3, as DNA: TGTGCCAGCAGTTTAGAGGGAGTCCATGAGCAGTTCTTC. The genes are TRBV12-3 or TRBV12-4 and TRBJ2-1; weak D call: TRBD2 (5 bases). The CDR3 has 13 amino acids. Trimming took off 1 base at V and 8 bases at J, with 9 bases between the two ends.

The table lists this clone with a count of one. The chain uses TRBV10-3 and TRBJ2-3; 8 nucleotides line up with TRBD2. CDR1 is ENHRY, CDR2 SYGVKD, per germline. With V trimmed by 2 bases and J by 5 bases, 3 bases remained unmatched. The CDR3 runs 14 residues. The CDR3 loop reads CAISEREGGDTQYF. The CDR3 DNA is TGTGCCATCAGTGAGCGGGAGGGAGGAGATACGCAGTATTTT.

The table lists this clone with a count of one. This chain connects TRBV6-6 to TRBJ1-4; a weak D match, TRBD1 (5 bases). Per the germline V gene, CDR1 is MNHNY and CDR2 is SVGAGI (reference sequence). The CDR3 is 15 residues long. V was cut by 2 bases and J by 6 bases, with 13 bases left in between. CDR3 nucleotide sequence: TGTGCCAGCAGTTACATGAGGGGAGGGTATGAAAAACTGTTTTTT. It is translated as CASSYMRGGYEKLFF.

This rearrangement joins TRBV11-2 to TRBJ2-3; 7 bases map to TRBD1. This CDR3 is built from 18 residues. Germline V CDR1 and CDR2: SGHAT, FQNNGV. V was pared by 2 bases and J by 6 bases, with 17 bases of the junction left unmatched. The CDR3 spells CASSLTKTGLVRWDTQYF. CDR3 in DNA: TGTGCCAGCAGCTTAACTAAGACAGGGTTGGTACGATGGGATACGCAGTATTTT.